This T cell receptor beta chain was sequenced in a study of cytomegalovirus exposure and HLA in healthy donors. Study-level findings and limits: Researchers reported in a later analysis that a missense DCLRE1C variant was tied to TCR beta V- and J-gene trimming. According to the study, 160 or so TCR beta chains were cytomegalovirus-associated.

The germline CDR1 and CDR2 sequences are SGHTS and YDEGEE. The CDR3 length is 17 residues. V trimming: 0 bases; J trimming: 0 bases; junction bases outside the gene matches: 5. Both 60 Vbeta primers and 13 Jbeta primers went into the PCR. Original processing notes: An analysis performed later counted about 80 million unique TCR beta chains (roughly 9.9 million of them shared). Measured with immunoSEQ multiplex PCR; TCRdb has only the in-frame clones, and not every one. From that table come the V and J calls and clone size; the DNA was used to work out D and trimming. The sample lists 75,000 to 100,000 clones; under 85% were seen once. This clone has more than one count but fewer than ten. Its antigen is currently unknown.

The source material was PBMCs. The sequence was obtained from a female donor in good health and CMV-seropositive. The gene calls are TRBV5-8 and TRBJ2-2, with 7 bases lining up with TRBD2. In DNA, the CDR3 is TGTGCCAGCAGCTTGGATGGCGGGAGCCCGAACACCGGGGAGCTGTTTTTT. This gives the protein CASSLDGGSPNTGELFF.